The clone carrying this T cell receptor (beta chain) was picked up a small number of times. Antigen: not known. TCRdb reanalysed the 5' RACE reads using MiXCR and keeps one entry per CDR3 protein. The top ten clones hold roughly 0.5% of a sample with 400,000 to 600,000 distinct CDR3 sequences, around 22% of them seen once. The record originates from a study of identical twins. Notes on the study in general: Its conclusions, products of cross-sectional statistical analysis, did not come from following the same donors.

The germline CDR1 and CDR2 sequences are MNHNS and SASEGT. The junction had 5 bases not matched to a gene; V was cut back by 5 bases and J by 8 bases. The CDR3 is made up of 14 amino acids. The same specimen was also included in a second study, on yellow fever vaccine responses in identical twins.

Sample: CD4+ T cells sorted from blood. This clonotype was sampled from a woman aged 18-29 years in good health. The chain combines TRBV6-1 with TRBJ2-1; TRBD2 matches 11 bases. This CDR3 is CASSPLAGGHEQFF. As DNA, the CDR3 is TGTGCCAGCAGTCCCCTAGCGGGAGGTCATGAGCAGTTCTTC.